This T cell receptor (beta chain) came from a study of T cell responses to AZD1222 COVID-19 vaccine. As for the study in general: Researchers grouped second doses given at about 4 or about 12 weeks into one pool.

Method: immunoSEQ multiplex PCR; TCRdb's copy keeps in-frame clones and lacks some. Among some 150,000 clones listed, over 75% were seen once. About this clone itself: The target antigen is unknown.

Germline CDR1 MNHEY, CDR2 SVGEGT. This CDR3 region has 18 residues. The ends lost 4 bases at V and 0 bases at J; junction bases unmatched: 12. Study-wide results and limits: Vaccination with two AZD1222 doses was followed by a rise in Spike-specific TCR breadth and depth. Sampled repertoires all dated from after the peak T cell response. Most donors were white British and more were female, and clonal diversity was possibly underestimated.

The source material was peripheral blood, sampled on day 0 of AZD1222 vaccination. The gene calls are TRBV6-2 or TRBV6-3 and TRBJ2-7, with TRBD1 matching 10 bases. The sequence was obtained from an adult in good health. CDR3 nucleotide sequence: TGTGCCAGCAGTTCCGGGACAGGGGCTATGGGTTACTCCTACGAGCAGTACTTC. It specifies CASSSGTGAMGYSYEQYF.